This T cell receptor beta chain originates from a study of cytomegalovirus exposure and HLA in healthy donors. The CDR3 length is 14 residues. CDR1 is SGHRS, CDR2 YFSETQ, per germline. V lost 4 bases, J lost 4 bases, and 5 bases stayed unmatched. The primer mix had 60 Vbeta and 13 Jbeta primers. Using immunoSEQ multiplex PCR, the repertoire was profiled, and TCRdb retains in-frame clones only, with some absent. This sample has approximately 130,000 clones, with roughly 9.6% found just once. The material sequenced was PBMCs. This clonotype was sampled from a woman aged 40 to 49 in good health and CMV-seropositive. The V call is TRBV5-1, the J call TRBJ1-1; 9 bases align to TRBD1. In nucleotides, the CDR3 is TGCGCCAGCAGCCTCCCGGACAGGGGCACTGAAGCTTTCTTT. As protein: CASSLPDRGTEAFF.